The text below deals with one T cell receptor (beta chain). The sample belongs to a study of blood T cells in healthy people across ages. A second roughly 6 to 12 cycle PCR used barcoded and J-beta primers. TCRdb called the 5' RACE reads again in MiXCR, with one record for every CDR3 protein. The sample lists 1 million or so distinct CDR3 sequences; almost 25% were seen once. Trimming removed 3 bases at V and 1 base at J, with 12 bases between. CDR1 is SEHNR, CDR2 FQNEAQ, per germline (reference sequence). This CDR3 is built from 15 residues. The data were also submitted as part of a second study, on T cells of mothers and their children. As that study records: Overlap in related mother-child pairs always slightly exceeded unrelated pairs, never significantly.

This sequence originates from a girl aged 2-9 years in good health. This chain connects TRBV7-9 to TRBJ1-1, with D perhaps matching TRBD1 (5 bases). Input material: blood. CDR3 protein: CASSFPGSGNTEAFF. For the CDR3, the DNA is TGTGCCAGCAGCTTCCCAGGGAGCGGGAACACTGAAGCTTTCTTT. The full variable domain, rest sourced from reference TRBV7-9 and TRBJ1-1, is DTGVSQNPRHKITKRGQNVTFRCDPISEHNRLYWYRQTLGQGPEFLTYFQNEAQLEKSRLLSDRFSAERPKGSFSTLEIQRTEQGDSAMYLCASSFPGSGNTEAFFGQGTRLTVV.